This T cell receptor beta chain originates from a study of T-cell reconstitution after alpha-beta-depleted transplantation in children. Study-level findings and limits: Surviving recipient T cells and thymic progenitors produced the high day-60 TCRbeta diversity seen in some patients. T cells produced anew were the main source of T-cell counts and diversity one year after transplant.

Molecular barcoding with unique molecular identifiers was used for the TCRbeta library. TCRdb redid the calling of the PCR reads with MiXCR, one entry per CDR3 protein. The data show approximately 300,000 distinct CDR3 sequences, 11% seen once. In its sample, this clonotype was seen many times. The antigen remains undetermined. V shed 5 bases and J shed 5 bases, with 12 bases lying between them. CDR3 length equals 13 residues. Germline values: CDR1 SNHLY, CDR2 FYNNEI. The chain joins TRBV2 to TRBJ2-5; no definite D call. The sequenced sample was peripheral blood, obtained 180 days after TCRalphabeta/CD19-depleted stem cell transplant. The TCR was taken from a male patient aged 2-15 years who had a stem cell transplant for chronic granulomatous disease, so the T cells may come from the graft donor. CDR3 nucleotides: TGTGCCAGCAGTACTACCCGGTGGGAGACCCAGTACTTC. Amino acid sequence: CASSTTRWETQYF.